A single sample gave rise to the 5 T cell receptor beta chains below, sequenced in a study of response to subunit inactivated influenza vaccine. Each CDR3 protein gets one entry after TCRdb re-called the RT-PCR reads with MiXCR. Here the sample spans approximately 500,000 distinct CDR3 sequences, over 10% being singletons. Sample: PBMCs from blood, taken about 6 weeks after vaccination. These receptors all come from a man between 50 and 59 years old who received an inactivated influenza vaccine.

The chain uses TRBV28 and TRBJ2-7, with D unclear. The germline V gene encodes CDR1 MDHEN and CDR2 SYDVKM. Trimming removed 2 bases from V and 5 bases from J, with 10 bases in between. CDR3 length: 13 residues. CDR3 region: CASSLGLGNEQYF. The DNA for the CDR3 is TGTGCCAGCAGTTTAGGTCTGGGGAACGAGCAGTACTTC.

V gene TRBV10-2 combines with J gene TRBJ1-3; D might be TRBD1 (6 bases). Germline CDR1 and CDR2: WSHSY and SAAADI. Trimming cost V 3 bases and J 0 bases, with 6 bases left between them. The CDR3 covers 14 residues. CDR3 region: CASSDRGSGNTIYF. The CDR3 DNA sequence: TGCGCCAGCAGTGACAGGGGCTCTGGAAACACCATATATTTT.

The V gene is TRBV20-1, the J gene TRBJ2-1, with 11 bases fitting TRBD2. In germline, CDR1 is DFQATT, CDR2 SNEGSKA (reference sequence). The CDR3 runs 16 residues. V shed 0 bases and J 4 bases; nucleotides not matched to a gene: 5. CDR3 nucleotides: TGCAGTGCTAGAGATAGGGGGACTAGCGGTTACAATGAGCAGTTCTTC. Its protein is CSARDRGTSGYNEQFF.

The chain employs TRBV7-3 and TRBJ2-2, with TRBD2 as a possible D gene (6 bases). This CDR3 has 15 residues. The germline gives CDR1 SGHTA, CDR2 FQGTGA. V was trimmed by 3 bases and J by 0 bases, leaving 8 bases between them. The CDR3 loop is CASSFSGANTGELFF. The CDR3 DNA reads TGTGCCAGCAGCTTTAGCGGTGCGAACACCGGGGAGCTGTTTTTT.

The chain couples TRBV5-1 to TRBJ2-3, with unresolved D. Trimming removed 3 bases from V and 5 bases from J, with 10 bases in between. The germline V gene encodes CDR1 SGHRS and CDR2 YFSETQ. The CDR3 contains 13 residues. Here the CDR3 DNA reads TGCGCCAGCAGCTCAACCAGACAAGATACGCAGTATTTT. Amino acids: CASSSTRQDTQYF.